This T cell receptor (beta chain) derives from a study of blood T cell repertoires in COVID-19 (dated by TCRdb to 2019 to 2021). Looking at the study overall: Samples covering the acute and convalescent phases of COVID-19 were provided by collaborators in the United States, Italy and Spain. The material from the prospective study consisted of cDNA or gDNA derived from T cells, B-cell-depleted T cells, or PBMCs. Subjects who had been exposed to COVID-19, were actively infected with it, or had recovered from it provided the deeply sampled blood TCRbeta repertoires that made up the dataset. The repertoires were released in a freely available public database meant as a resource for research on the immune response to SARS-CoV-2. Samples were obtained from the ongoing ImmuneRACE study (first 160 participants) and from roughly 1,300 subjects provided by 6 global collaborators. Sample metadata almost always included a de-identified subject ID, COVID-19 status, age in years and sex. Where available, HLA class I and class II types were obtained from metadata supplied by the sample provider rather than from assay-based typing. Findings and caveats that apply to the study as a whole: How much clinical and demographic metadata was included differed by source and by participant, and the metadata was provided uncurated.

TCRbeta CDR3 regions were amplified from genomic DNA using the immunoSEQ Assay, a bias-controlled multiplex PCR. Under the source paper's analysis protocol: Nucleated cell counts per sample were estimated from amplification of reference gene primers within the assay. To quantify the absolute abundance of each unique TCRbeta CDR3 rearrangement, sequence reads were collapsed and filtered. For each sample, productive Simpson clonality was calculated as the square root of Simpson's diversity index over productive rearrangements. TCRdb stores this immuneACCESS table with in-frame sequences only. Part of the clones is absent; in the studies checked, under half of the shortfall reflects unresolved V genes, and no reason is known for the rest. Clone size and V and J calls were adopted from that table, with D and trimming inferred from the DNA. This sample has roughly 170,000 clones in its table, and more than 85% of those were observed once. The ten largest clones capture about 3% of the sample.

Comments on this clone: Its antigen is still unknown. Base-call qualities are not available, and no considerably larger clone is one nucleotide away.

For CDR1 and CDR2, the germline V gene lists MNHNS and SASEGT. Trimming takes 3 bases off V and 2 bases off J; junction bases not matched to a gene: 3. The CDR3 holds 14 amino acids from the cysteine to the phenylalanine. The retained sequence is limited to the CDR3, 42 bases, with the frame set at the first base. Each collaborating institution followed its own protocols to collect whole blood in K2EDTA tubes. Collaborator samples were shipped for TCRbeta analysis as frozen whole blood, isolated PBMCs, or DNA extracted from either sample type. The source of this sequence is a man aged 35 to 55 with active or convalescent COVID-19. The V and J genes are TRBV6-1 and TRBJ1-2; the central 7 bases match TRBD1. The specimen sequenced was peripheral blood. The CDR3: CASSETRGNYGYTF. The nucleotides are TGTGCCAGCAGTGAGACCAGGGGGAACTATGGCTACACCTTC.